This T cell receptor (beta chain) originates from a study of blood T cell repertoires in COVID-19. Using immunoSEQ multiplex PCR, the repertoire was profiled, and TCRdb retains in-frame clones only, with some absent. This sample yields 150,000 or so clones, of which roughly 88% are seen a single time; approximately 0.63% belongs to the top ten. This clone was recorded once. The clonotype originates from a man between 60 and 75 years old with COVID-19, enrolled during active disease. The specimen sequenced was peripheral blood.

The CDR3 protein is CASSPTGINYGYTF. The CDR3 DNA follows: TGTGCCAGCAGCCCGACAGGGATTAACTATGGCTACACCTTC. The chain links TRBV7-9 to TRBJ1-2; 7 positions match TRBD1. Trimming cost V 5 bases and J 1 base; bases outside gene matches: 4. Germline loops: CDR1 SEHNR, CDR2 FQNEAQ (reference sequence). The CDR3 covers 14 residues.